The clone carrying this T cell receptor (beta chain) was detected only a few times. Its antigen is unidentified. V dropped 6 bases and J dropped 4; count of bases not matched to a gene: 12. CDR3 length: 16 amino acids. Looked up from germline, CDR1 is MDHEN and CDR2 is SYDVKM. The record originates from a study of T-cell memory formation after mild COVID-19. Study as a whole: The TCR clusters were mostly specific to one donor. Study-wide results and limits: The study detected some responding clones in pre-infection memory, suggesting cross-reactive memory joined. While clones contracting from day 15 to 85 were balanced between CD4 and CD8, later expanders leaned CD4+. CD4+ clones that contracted lay mainly in CM and EM; CD8+ ones lay in EMRA.

Using its own MiXCR run on the 5' RACE reads, TCRdb lists one record per CDR3 protein. The sample shows 300,000 to 400,000 distinct CDR3 sequences, roughly 15% of them seen only once. The chain uses TRBV28 and TRBJ1-2; 9 nucleotides match TRBD1. This receptor was obtained from a young man who had mild COVID-19 (a few samples of this study predate the infection). Cell type and time point are not known. Sequenced sample: PBMCs or a T cell subset sorted from them (not recorded which). CDR3 region: CASSRVRDREPYGYTF. In DNA form, the CDR3 reads TGTGCCAGCAGCCGAGTCCGGGACAGGGAGCCCTATGGCTACACCTTC.